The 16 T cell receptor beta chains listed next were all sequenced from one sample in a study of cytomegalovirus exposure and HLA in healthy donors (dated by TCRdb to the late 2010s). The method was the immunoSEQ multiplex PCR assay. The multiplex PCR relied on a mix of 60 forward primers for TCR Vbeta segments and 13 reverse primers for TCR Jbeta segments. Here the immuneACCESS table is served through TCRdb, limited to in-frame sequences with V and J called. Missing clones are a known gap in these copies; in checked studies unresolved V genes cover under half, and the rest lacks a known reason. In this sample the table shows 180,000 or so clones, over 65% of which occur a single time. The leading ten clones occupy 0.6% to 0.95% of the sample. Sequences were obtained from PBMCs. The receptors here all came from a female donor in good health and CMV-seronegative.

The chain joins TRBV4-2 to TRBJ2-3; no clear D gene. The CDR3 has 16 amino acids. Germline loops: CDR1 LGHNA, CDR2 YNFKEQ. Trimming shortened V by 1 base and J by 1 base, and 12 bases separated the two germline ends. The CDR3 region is CASSQVGGVGTDTQYF. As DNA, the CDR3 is TGTGCCAGCAGCCAAGTAGGTGGAGTGGGCACAGATACGCAGTATTTT.

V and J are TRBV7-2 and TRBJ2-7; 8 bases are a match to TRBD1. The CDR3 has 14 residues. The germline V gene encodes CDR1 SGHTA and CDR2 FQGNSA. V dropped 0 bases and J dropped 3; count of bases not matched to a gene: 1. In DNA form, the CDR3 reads TGTGCCAGCAGCTTAGCTGGACAGGGCTACGAGCAGTACTTC. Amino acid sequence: CASSLAGQGYEQYF.

The CDR3 reads CASSLDLGGGRHTEAFF. For the CDR3, the DNA is TGTGCCAGCAGCTTAGATCTGGGCGGGGGGCGGCACACTGAAGCTTTCTTT. V usage is TRBV11-2 and J usage is TRBJ1-1; a possible D gene is TRBD1 (6 bases). The CDR3 runs 17 residues. Per the germline V gene, CDR1 is SGHAT and CDR2 is FQNNGV. The germline V and J ends were trimmed by 0 bases and 3 bases, with 17 bases remaining between them.

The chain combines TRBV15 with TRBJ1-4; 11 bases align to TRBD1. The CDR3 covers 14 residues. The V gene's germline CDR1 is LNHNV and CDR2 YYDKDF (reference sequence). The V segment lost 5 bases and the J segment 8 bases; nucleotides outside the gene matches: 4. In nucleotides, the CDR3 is TGTGCCACCAGCGGACGGACAGGGGGCGAAAAACTGTTTTTT. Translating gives CATSGRTGGEKLFF.

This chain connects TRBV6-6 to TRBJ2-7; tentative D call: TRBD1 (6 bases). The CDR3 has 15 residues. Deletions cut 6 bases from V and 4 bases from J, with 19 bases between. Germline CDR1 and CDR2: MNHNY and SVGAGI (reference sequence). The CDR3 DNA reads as TGTGCCAGCAGCCCAGACCGGACAGCCAAGTACGAGCAGTACTTC. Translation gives CASSPDRTAKYEQYF.

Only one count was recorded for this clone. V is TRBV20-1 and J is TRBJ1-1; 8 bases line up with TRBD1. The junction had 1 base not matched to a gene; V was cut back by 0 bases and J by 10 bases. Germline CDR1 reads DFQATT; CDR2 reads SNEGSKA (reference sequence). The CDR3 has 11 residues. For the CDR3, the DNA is TGCAGTGCTAGAGAAGACAGGGGAGCTTTCTTT. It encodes CSAREDRGAFF.

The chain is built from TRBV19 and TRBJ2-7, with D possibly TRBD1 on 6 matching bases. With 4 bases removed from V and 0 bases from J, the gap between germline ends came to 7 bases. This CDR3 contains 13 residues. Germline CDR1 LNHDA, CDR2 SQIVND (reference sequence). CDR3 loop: CASSTGDSYEQYF. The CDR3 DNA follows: TGTGCCAGTAGTACAGGGGACTCCTACGAGCAGTACTTC.

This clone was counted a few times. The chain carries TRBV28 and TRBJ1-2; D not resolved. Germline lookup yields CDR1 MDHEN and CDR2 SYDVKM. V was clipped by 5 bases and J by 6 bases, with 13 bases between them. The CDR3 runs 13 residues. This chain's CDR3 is CASSTDRGDGYTF. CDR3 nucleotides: TGTGCCAGCAGTACTGACCGCGGCGATGGCTACACCTTC.

CDR3 nucleotide sequence: TGTGCCAGCAGCCAAAGATGGGCTAGCGGGGGGATGGATACGCAGTATTTT. This encodes CASSQRWASGGMDTQYF. The chain links TRBV21-1 to TRBJ2-3; the table gives TRBD2 as D, unverified against the DNA. TRBV21-1 is annotated as a pseudogene. CDR3 size: 17 residues.

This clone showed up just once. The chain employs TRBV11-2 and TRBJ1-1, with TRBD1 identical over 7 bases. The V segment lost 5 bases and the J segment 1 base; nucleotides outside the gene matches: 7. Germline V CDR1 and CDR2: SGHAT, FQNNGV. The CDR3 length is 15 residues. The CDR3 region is CASSVYTGANTEAFF. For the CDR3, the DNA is TGTGCCAGCAGCGTATACACAGGGGCGAACACTGAAGCTTTCTTT.

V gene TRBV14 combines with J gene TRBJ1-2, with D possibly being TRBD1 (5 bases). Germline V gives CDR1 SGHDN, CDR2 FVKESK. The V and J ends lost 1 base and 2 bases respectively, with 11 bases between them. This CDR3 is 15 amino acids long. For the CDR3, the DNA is TGTGCCAGCAGCCAAGTTCAAGGGGCAAACTATGGCTACACCTTC. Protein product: CASSQVQGANYGYTF.

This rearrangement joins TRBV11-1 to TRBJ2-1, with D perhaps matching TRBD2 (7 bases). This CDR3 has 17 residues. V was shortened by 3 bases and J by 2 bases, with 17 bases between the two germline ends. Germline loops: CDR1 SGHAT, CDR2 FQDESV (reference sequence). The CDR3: CASSLARAGAPYNEQFF. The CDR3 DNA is TGTGCCAGCAGCTTGGCCCGGGCGGGGGCCCCCTACAATGAGCAGTTCTTC.

The CDR3 DNA sequence: TGTGCCAGCAGCTCACCGGGACAGAGTAGGAATGGCTACACCTTC. The encoded protein is CASSSPGQSRNGYTF. The V gene is TRBV7-2, the J gene TRBJ1-2; the match to TRBD1 covers 7 bases. Germline CDR1 and CDR2: SGHTA and FQGNSA. The junction had 11 bases not matched to a gene; V was cut back by 4 bases and J by 6 bases. This CDR3 has 15 residues.

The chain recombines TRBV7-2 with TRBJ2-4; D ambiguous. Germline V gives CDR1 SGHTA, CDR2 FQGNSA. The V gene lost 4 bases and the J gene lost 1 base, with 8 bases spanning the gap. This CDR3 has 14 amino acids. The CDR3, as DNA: TGTGCCAGCAGCTCGACCGGGGCCAAAAACATTCAGTACTTC. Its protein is CASSSTGAKNIQYF.

This chain's CDR3 is CASSQVGQGARGYTF. The CDR3 bases are TGCGCCAGCAGCCAAGTAGGGCAGGGGGCTCGCGGCTACACCTTC. The chain employs TRBV4-3 and TRBJ1-2; 8 nucleotides match TRBD1. The CDR3 consists of 15 residues. Germline V lookup: CDR1 LGHNA, CDR2 YSLEER. V shed 1 base, J shed 8 bases, and the junction held 9 bases outside the gene matches.

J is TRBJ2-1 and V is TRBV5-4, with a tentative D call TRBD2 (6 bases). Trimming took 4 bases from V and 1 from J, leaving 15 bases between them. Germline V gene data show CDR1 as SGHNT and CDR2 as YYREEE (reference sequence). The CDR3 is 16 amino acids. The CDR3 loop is CASSKPGVESYNEQFF. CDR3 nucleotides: TGTGCCAGCAGCAAGCCGGGAGTAGAATCCTACAATGAGCAGTTCTTC.